This T cell receptor beta chain was profiled in a study of long-term antiretroviral therapy in people with HIV. Broader study findings: Relative to transplant donor controls, diversity remained lower despite increasing after ART. Among HIV repertoires, CDR3 length ranges were narrower than those of controls.

Comments on this clone: What it binds is unknown.

Between the trimmed V and J ends, which lost 4 bases and 7 bases, there was a span of 15 bases. This CDR3 region has 15 residues. Germline V gene lookup returns CDR1 SGDLS and CDR2 YYNGEE. They ran version v3.0 of the immunoSEQ assay at survey level. TCRdb keeps only in-frame clones here, not all; method: immunoSEQ multiplex PCR. This sample yields over 25,000 clones, of which roughly 80% are seen a single time; more than 7.5% belongs to the top ten. The chain recombines TRBV9 with TRBJ1-6, with D unresolved. The sequence was obtained from a man aged 40-49 years with HIV. The sequencing here drew on unsorted PBMCs, taken 3 years after starting antiretroviral therapy. The chain's CDR3 is CASSPPPGVNSPLHF. CDR3 nucleotide sequence: TGTGCCAGCAGCCCACCCCCCGGGGTAAATTCACCCCTCCACTTT. The full variable domain, its missing parts supplied by reference TRBV9 and TRBJ1-6, is DSGVTQTPKHLITATGQRVTLRCSPRSGDLSVYWYQQSLDQGLQFLIQYYNGEERAKGNILERFSAQQFPDLHSELNLSSLELGDSALYFCASSPPPGVNSPLHFGNGTRLTVT.